Sequencing of this T cell receptor beta chain was carried out in a study of Tregs in tolerant kidney transplant recipients. Here immunoSEQ multiplex PCR was the method, and the copy in TCRdb shows in-frame clones only, minus some. The repertoire includes roughly 250,000 clones, 80% to 85% of them detected once, and around 0.61% sits in the top ten. Note on this clone: What it binds is not known.

Study findings and constraints: Validation in larger populations is needed because few patients were studied.

Source material: CD4+ T cells from blood. This TCR was sampled from a human donor in good health.

CDR3 bases: TGCGCCAGCAGTGATCTGGGGGATGAGCAGTTCTTC. This codes for CASSDLGDEQFF. The chain recombines TRBV10-1 with TRBJ2-1; perhaps D is TRBD1 or TRBD2 (5 bases each). Trimming cost V 3 bases and J 8 bases, with 8 bases left between them. The germline gives CDR1 WNHNN, CDR2 SYGVQD (reference sequence). This CDR3 contains 12 residues.